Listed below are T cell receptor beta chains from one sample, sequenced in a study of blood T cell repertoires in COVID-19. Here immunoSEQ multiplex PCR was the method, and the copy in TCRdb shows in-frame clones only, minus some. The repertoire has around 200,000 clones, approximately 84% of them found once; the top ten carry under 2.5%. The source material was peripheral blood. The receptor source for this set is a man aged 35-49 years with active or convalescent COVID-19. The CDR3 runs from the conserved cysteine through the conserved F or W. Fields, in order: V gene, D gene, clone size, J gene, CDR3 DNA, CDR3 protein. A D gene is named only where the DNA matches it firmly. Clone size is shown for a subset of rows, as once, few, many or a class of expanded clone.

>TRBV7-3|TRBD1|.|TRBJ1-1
TGTGCCAGCAGCTTGGGACAGGTGAACACTGAAGCTTTCTTT
CASSLGQVNTEAFF
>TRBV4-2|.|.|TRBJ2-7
TGTGCCAGCAGCCAAGCCGGATCCACCTCGGAGGTTGGTTCCCACGAGCAGTACTTC
CASSQAGSTSEVGSHEQYF
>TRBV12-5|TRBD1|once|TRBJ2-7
TGTGCTAGTGGGGCCACCGGGACAGGGGCGTACGAGCAGTACTTC
CASGATGTGAYEQYF
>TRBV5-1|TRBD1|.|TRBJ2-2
TGCGCCAGCAGCTATTGGACAGGGTCGGTTACCGGGGAGCTGTTTTTT
CASSYWTGSVTGELFF
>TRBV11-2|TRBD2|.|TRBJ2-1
TGTGCCAGCAGTAAAGCGGGAAATCGAGTCGAGCAGTTCTTC
CASSKAGNRVEQFF
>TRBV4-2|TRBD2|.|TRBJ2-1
TGTGCCAGCAGCCAAGATCGAGGGCTAGCGGGAGGCCGAGCGGGAAATGAGCAGTTCTTC
CASSQDRGLAGGRAGNEQFF
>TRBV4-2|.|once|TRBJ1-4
TGTGCCAGCAGCCAAGATTTGGGGACCGGGGGTGAAAAACTGTTTTTT
CASSQDLGTGGEKLFF
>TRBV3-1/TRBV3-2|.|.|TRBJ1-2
TGTGCCAGCAGCCACTCGCATACCCGGGGGTATGGCTACACCTTC
CASSHSHTRGYGYTF
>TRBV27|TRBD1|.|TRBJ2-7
TGTGCCAGCAGTATGAGGACAGGGGGCCACGAGCAGTACTTC
CASSMRTGGHEQYF
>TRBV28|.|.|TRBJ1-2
TGTGCCTACCGCCGGGACAATGGCTACACCTTC
CAYRRDNGYTF
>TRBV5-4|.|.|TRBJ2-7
TGTGCCAGCACCCCGGGGGGCGGGACCTCCTCCTACGAGCAGTACTTC
CASTPGGGTSSYEQYF
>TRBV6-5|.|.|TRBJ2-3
TGTGCCAGCAGTCCGACTAGTTCCGGGACAGATACGCAGTATTTT
CASSPTSSGTDTQYF
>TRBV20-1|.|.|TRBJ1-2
TGCAGTGCTAGTGGTAGCGTGGGCTATGGCTACACCTTC
CSASGSVGYGYTF
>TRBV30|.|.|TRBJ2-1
TGTGCCTGGAGTGGGTGGGAGACGGACTTTATGAATGAGCAGTTCTTC
CAWSGWETDFMNEQFF
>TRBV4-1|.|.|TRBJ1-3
TGCGCCAGCAGCCAAGAGTCGAGGCCGTCGAGCTCTGGAAACACCATATATTTT
CASSQESRPSSSGNTIYF
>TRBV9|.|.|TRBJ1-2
TGTGCCAGCAGCGTAGGGAGGTGGAATACTAACTATGGCTACACCTTC
CASSVGRWNTNYGYTF